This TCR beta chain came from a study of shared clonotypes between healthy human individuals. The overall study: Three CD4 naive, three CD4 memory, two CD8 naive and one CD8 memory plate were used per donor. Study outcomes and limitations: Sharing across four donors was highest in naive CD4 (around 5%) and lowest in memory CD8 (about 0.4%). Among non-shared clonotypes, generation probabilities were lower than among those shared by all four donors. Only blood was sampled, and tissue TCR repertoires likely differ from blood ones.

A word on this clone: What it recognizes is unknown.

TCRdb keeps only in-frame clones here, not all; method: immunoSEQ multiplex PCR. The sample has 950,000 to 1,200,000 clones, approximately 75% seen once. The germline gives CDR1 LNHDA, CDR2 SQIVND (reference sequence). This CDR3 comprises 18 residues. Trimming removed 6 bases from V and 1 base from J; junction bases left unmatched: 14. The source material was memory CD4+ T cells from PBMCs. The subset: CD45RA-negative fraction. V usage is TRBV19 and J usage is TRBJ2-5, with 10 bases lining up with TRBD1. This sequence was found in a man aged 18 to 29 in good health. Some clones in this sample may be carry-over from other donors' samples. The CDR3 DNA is TGTGCCAGTAGCAGGAAGAAGCGGACAGGGGGATTCCAAGAGACCCAGTACTTC. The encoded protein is CASSRKKRTGGFQETQYF.